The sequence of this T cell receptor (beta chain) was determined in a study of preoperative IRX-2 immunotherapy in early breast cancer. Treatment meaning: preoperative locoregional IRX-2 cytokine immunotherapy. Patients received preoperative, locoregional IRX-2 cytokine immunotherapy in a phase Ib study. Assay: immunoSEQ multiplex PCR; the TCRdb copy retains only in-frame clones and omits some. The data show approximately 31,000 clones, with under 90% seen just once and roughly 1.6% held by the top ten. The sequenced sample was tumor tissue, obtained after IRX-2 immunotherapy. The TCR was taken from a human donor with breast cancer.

CDR3 DNA sequence: TGTGCCAGCTCACCTGTGATAGCGGGGGGTGAAGATACGCAGTATTTT. Protein: CASSPVIAGGEDTQYF. The V and J genes are TRBV18 and TRBJ2-3; 10 bases line up with TRBD2. The germline gives CDR1 KGHSH, CDR2 LQKENI. CDR3 length equals 16 residues. After removal of 3 bases from V and 5 bases from J, the junction contained 8 bases not matched to a gene.